Each of the 31 T cell receptor beta chains below was sequenced from the same sample in a study of type 1 regulatory T cells (dated by TCRdb to the early 2020s). These receptors have no identified antigens. Sequenced using an Illumina MiSeq. TCRdb cleaned the public reads at Q25 with fastp, built clones with MiXCR and kept in-frame beta chains. Rows with a matching CDR3 protein are joined into one entry that keeps the most common DNA and genes. The sample has about 62,000 distinct CDR3 sequences on record, less than 70% of them singletons. 1.8% of the sample is taken by the ten largest. Sequenced sample: cultured non-Tr1 T cells, either the whole culture or a sorted T cell fraction (not recorded which). This sample's cell subset or site label indicates: non-Tr1 population from the T-allo10 product. Receptor source: a human donor in good health.

V gene TRBV19 combines with J gene TRBJ1-5, with a tentative D call TRBD1 (5 bases). V lost 5 bases to trimming and J lost 6 bases, with 17 bases between them. There are 15 residues in the CDR3. Germline CDR1 LNHDA, CDR2 SQIVND (reference sequence). CDR3 residues: CASSGSRGGGQPQHF. The CDR3 DNA reads as TGTGCCAGTAGTGGTTCAAGGGGCGGGGGTCAGCCCCAGCATTTT.

CDR3 bases: TGTGCCAGCAGTCTTCTCGAGAGGGCGGAGTACTTC. It yields the protein CASSLLERAEYF. This chain joins TRBV11-2 and TRBJ2-7, with D maybe TRBD2 (5 bases). Trimming stripped 6 bases from V and 11 bases from J, with 17 bases between. This CDR3 has 12 amino acids. The germline V gene has CDR1 SGHAT and CDR2 FQNNGV.

This clonotype has a single count. This chain connects TRBV2 to TRBJ2-5; D is uncertain. V was clipped by 2 bases and J by 4 bases, with 11 bases between them. The CDR3 has 14 amino acids. Germline-derived CDR1 and CDR2 are SNHLY and FYNNEI. CDR3 in amino acids: CASSETPGVETQYF. The CDR3 DNA reads TGTGCCAGCAGTGAAACCCCGGGCGTAGAGACCCAGTACTTC. The full variable domain, with the rest looked up from reference TRBV2 and TRBJ2-5, is EPEVTQTPSHQVTQMGQEVILRCVPISNHLYFYWYRQILGQKVEFLVSFYNNEISEKSEIFDDQFSVERPDGSNFTLKIRSTKLEDSAMYFCASSETPGVETQYFGPGTRLLVL.

In its sample, this clonotype was seen once. The genes are TRBV27 and TRBJ2-7; 7 bases line up with TRBD1. Trimming at V came to 9 bases and at J to 4 bases, leaving 6 bases not matched to a gene. This CDR3 comprises 12 residues. Germline V gives CDR1 MNHEY, CDR2 SMNVEV (reference sequence). CDR3 DNA sequence: TGTGCCAGTCCCAGGGGGTGGTACGAGCAGTACTTC. It encodes CASPRGWYEQYF.

This clonotype was seen a handful of times. The chain combines TRBV3-1 with TRBJ2-7, with 9 nucleotides matching TRBD1. Losses at the gene ends were 4 bases for V and 0 bases for J; bases not matched to a gene: 4. The CDR3 covers 15 residues. The germline CDR1 and CDR2 sequences are LGHDT and YNNKEL (reference sequence). The CDR3 loop reads CASSRGTGSSYEQYF. CDR3 sequence (DNA): TGTGCCAGCAGCCGCGGGACAGGGAGCTCCTACGAGCAGTACTTC.

This sequence joins TRBV12-3 or TRBV12-4 and TRBJ1-1; D gene unclear. Trimming took 2 bases from V and 1 from J, leaving 8 bases between them. This CDR3 region has 14 residues. CDR3 residues: CASSLLAGNTEAFF. The CDR3 coding sequence is TGTGCCAGCAGTTTATTGGCAGGGAACACTGAAGCTTTCTTT.

V usage is TRBV5-5 and J usage is TRBJ2-2; 9 bases map to TRBD1. The J segment lost 4 bases and the V segment lost 4 bases, leaving 5 bases of the junction unmatched. CDR1 is SGHKS and CDR2 is YYEKEE in the germline V gene (reference sequence). There are 15 residues in the CDR3. In DNA form, the CDR3 reads TGTGCCAGCAGCGCGACAGGGGGACTCACCGGGGAGCTGTTTTTT. This codes for CASSATGGLTGELFF.

V is TRBV7-8 and J is TRBJ1-2; 10 positions agree with TRBD1. The CDR3 consists of 13 residues. J was trimmed by 9 bases and V by 3 bases; bases with no gene match: 4. Germline CDR1 SGHVS, CDR2 FQNEAQ. The CDR3 DNA follows: TGTGCCAGCAGCTTTAGGACAGGGGGGAGCTACACCTTC. The encoded protein is CASSFRTGGSYTF.

On this clonotype: A read error may produce the germline difference seen at one junction end. The genes are TRBV19 and TRBJ2-7; D not certain. CDR1 LNHDA and CDR2 SQIVND come from the germline V gene (reference sequence). There are 12 residues in the CDR3. This CDR3 is CASSINGYEQYF. The CDR3 coding sequence is TGTGCCAGTAGTATTAACGGCTACGAACAGTACTTC.

The sample holds a few counts of this clonotype. V is TRBV5-1 and J is TRBJ2-3, with 8 bases aligning to TRBD2. Trimming removed 1 base from V and 7 bases from J; junction bases left unmatched: 8. The CDR3 sequence is 15 residues long. Germline V CDR1 and CDR2: SGHRS, YFSETQ. Written as DNA, the CDR3 is TGCGCCAGCAGCTTGAGCGGGAGCTCCCTGAATACGCAGTATTTT. It translates to CASSLSGSSLNTQYF.

The rearrangement joins TRBV7-9 to TRBJ2-5; TRBD2 matches at 11 bases. The CDR3 runs to 15 residues. CDR1 is SEHNR and CDR2 is FQNEAQ in the germline V gene (reference sequence). V was pared by 5 bases and J by 5 bases, with 7 bases of the junction left unmatched. This CDR3 reads CASSGSGGVSETQYF. The CDR3 DNA reads as TGTGCCAGCAGCGGTAGCGGGGGGGTTTCGGAGACCCAGTACTTC. Supplemented by reference TRBV7-9 and TRBJ2-5, the full variable domain reads DTGVSQNPRHKITKRGQNVTFRCDPISEHNRLYWYRQTLGQGPEFLTYFQNEAQLEKSRLLSDRFSAERPKGSFSTLEIQRTEQGDSAMYLCASSGSGGVSETQYFGPGTRLLVL.

The V gene is TRBV20-1, the J gene TRBJ2-5; 12 nucleotides match TRBD2. Germline loops: CDR1 DFQATT, CDR2 SNEGSKA (reference sequence). After removal of 0 bases from V and 5 bases from J, the junction contained 4 bases not matched to a gene. CDR3 size: 15 residues. The DNA for the CDR3 is TGCAGTGCTAGAGATCTCCTAGCGGGAGGGGAGACCCAGTACTTC. Its translation: CSARDLLAGGETQYF.

This clonotype was observed once. The rearrangement joins TRBV5-6 to TRBJ2-1, with a tentative D call TRBD2 (5 bases). CDR3 length equals 13 residues. V was clipped by 4 bases and J by 9 bases, with 14 bases between them. The germline V gene encodes CDR1 SGHDT and CDR2 YYEEEE. The CDR3 DNA reads TGTGCCAGCAGCCCGATAGGGAGCCCTGAGCAGTTCTTC. Translation: CASSPIGSPEQFF.

The chain links TRBV19 to TRBJ2-1; 8 nucleotides align to TRBD1. With V trimmed by 7 bases and J by 0 bases, 8 bases remained unmatched. This CDR3 comprises 16 residues. The V gene's germline CDR1 is LNHDA and CDR2 SQIVND (reference sequence). The CDR3 region has the DNA TGTGCCAGTATGCCACGACAGGGGCCCTCCTACAATGAGCAGTTCTTC. As protein: CASMPRQGPSYNEQFF. Filled out from reference TRBV19 and TRBJ2-1, the complete variable domain reads DGGITQSPKYLFRKEGQNVTLSCEQNLNHDAMYWYRQDPGQGLRLIYYSQIVNDFQKGDIAEGYSVSREKKESFPLTVTSAQKNPTAFYLCASMPRQGPSYNEQFFGPGTRLTVL.

The chain combines TRBV5-6 with TRBJ1-5; 7 bases agree with TRBD1. The germline V gene has CDR1 SGHDT and CDR2 YYEEEE. V dropped 3 bases and J dropped 7; count of bases not matched to a gene: 10. The CDR3 consists of 15 residues. The CDR3: CASSYRRTGGQPQHF. CDR3 bases: TGTGCCAGCAGCTATCGAAGGACAGGCGGGCAGCCCCAGCATTTT.

This clonotype was observed once. The rearrangement links TRBV7-9 to TRBJ2-1, with TRBD1 matching 8 bases. After removal of 0 bases from V and 5 bases from J, the junction contained 3 bases not matched to a gene. Germline V gene lookup returns CDR1 SEHNR and CDR2 FQNEAQ (reference sequence). CDR3 size: 15 residues. The CDR3 sequence: CASSLAQGAHNEQFF. CDR3 nucleotide sequence: TGTGCCAGCAGCTTAGCCCAGGGGGCCCACAATGAGCAGTTCTTC.

The rearrangement links TRBV19 to TRBJ2-1; D tentatively reads TRBD1 or TRBD2 (5 bases each). Trimming removed 7 bases at V and 9 bases at J, with 25 bases between. This CDR3 is 16 amino acids long. Per the germline V gene, CDR1 is LNHDA and CDR2 is SQIVND (reference sequence). CDR3 region: CASTQTSGTPFGEQFF. CDR3 nucleotide sequence: TGTGCCAGTACCCAAACCTCCGGGACCCCCTTCGGTGAGCAGTTCTTC.

The rearrangement links TRBV12-3 or TRBV12-4 to TRBJ2-7; 7 bases line up with TRBD1. This CDR3 has 14 amino acids. V lost 4 bases to trimming and J lost 2 bases; unmatched junction nucleotides: 5. CDR3 DNA: TGTGCCAGCAGTTGGTCCCAGGGGGCCTACGAGCAGTACTTC. Translated: CASSWSQGAYEQYF.

This sequence joins TRBV7-8 and TRBJ2-1; D not resolved. Germline CDR1 reads SGHVS; CDR2 reads FQNEAQ. This CDR3 contains 14 residues. The V gene lost 5 bases and the J gene lost 2 bases, with 10 bases spanning the gap. For the CDR3, the DNA is TGTGCCAGCAGCCGAGTTGGTCCCTACAATGAGCAGTTCTTC. Its translation is CASSRVGPYNEQFF. Complete variable domain (other parts from reference TRBV7-8 and TRBJ2-1): GAGVSQSPRYKVAKRGQDVALRCDPISGHVSLFWYQQALGQGPEFLTYFQNEAQLDKSGLPSDRFFAERPEGSVSTLKIQRTQQEDSAVYLCASSRVGPYNEQFFGPGTRLTVL.

In its sample, this clonotype was seen a few times. The chain joins TRBV5-1 to TRBJ2-2; D ambiguous. Between the trimmed V and J ends, which lost 1 base and 7 bases, there was a span of 5 bases. The germline V gene has CDR1 SGHRS and CDR2 YFSETQ. This CDR3 region has 12 residues. Here the CDR3 reads CASSLSVGELFF. In DNA, the CDR3 is TGCGCCAGCAGCTTGTCGGTCGGGGAGCTGTTTTTT. The whole variable domain, filled in from reference TRBV5-1 and TRBJ2-2, reads KAGVTQTPRYLIKTRGQQVTLSCSPISGHRSVSWYQQTPGQGLQFLFEYFSETQRNKGNFPGRFSGRQFSNSRSEMNVSTLELGDSALYLCASSLSVGELFFGEGSRLTVL.

The chain is built from TRBV12-3 or TRBV12-4 and TRBJ2-5; 14 bases agree with TRBD2. Trimming cost V 7 bases and J 4 bases; bases outside gene matches: 26. This CDR3 has 22 residues. CDR3 region: CASTQRGFLAGLAGVEVETQYF. CDR3 sequence (DNA): TGTGCCAGCACTCAGCGGGGCTTCTTGGCGGGACTAGCGGGAGTTGAGGTAGAGACCCAGTACTTC.

The J gene is TRBJ2-1, the V gene TRBV24-1; TRBD2 is a possible D gene (5 bases). Germline V gives CDR1 KGHDR, CDR2 SFDVKD. Trimming shortened V by 4 bases and J by 4 bases, and 13 bases separated the two germline ends. The CDR3 spans 15 residues. CDR3: CATSDQDGIYNEQFF. CDR3 sequence (DNA): TGTGCCACCAGTGACCAGGACGGGATATACAATGAGCAGTTCTTC.

The rearrangement uses TRBV18 and TRBJ1-5; D unclear. The V gene lost 6 bases and the J gene lost 5 bases, with 11 bases spanning the gap. The germline V gene encodes CDR1 KGHSH and CDR2 LQKENI. The CDR3 is 13 residues long. In nucleotides, the CDR3 is TGTGCCAGCTCCCTCTGGGGAGATCAGCCCCAGCATTTT. Its translation is CASSLWGDQPQHF.

The genes are TRBV5-1 and TRBJ1-6; TRBD1 aligns across 7 bases. The germline V gene encodes CDR1 SGHRS and CDR2 YFSETQ. This CDR3 contains 17 residues. J lost 0 bases, V lost 3 bases, and 6 bases had no gene match. This CDR3 is CASSSRTGFSYNSPLHF. DNA for the CDR3: TGCGCCAGCAGCTCTCGGACAGGCTTCTCCTATAATTCACCCCTCCACTTT. The whole variable domain, filled in from reference TRBV5-1 and TRBJ1-6, reads KAGVTQTPRYLIKTRGQQVTLSCSPISGHRSVSWYQQTPGQGLQFLFEYFSETQRNKGNFPGRFSGRQFSNSRSEMNVSTLELGDSALYLCASSSRTGFSYNSPLHFGNGTRLTVT.

As to this clonotype: Since a much larger clone is just one base distant, this may be a read error. The chain carries TRBV29-1 and TRBJ2-5, with D possibly TRBD2 on 6 matching bases. V lost 7 bases and J 0 bases, leaving 18 bases between the germline ends. Germline CDR1 and CDR2: SQVTM and ANQGSEA. The CDR3 loop spans 15 amino acids. The CDR3 sequence is CSAHGKGGNQETQYF. CDR3 DNA: TGCAGCGCCCATGGTAAGGGCGGGAACCAAGAGACCCAGTACTTC.

The genes are TRBV6-1 and TRBJ1-6; no definite D call. The CDR3 sequence is 15 residues long. CDR1 is MNHNS, CDR2 SASEGT, per germline. Trimming stripped 7 bases from V and 0 bases from J, with 10 bases between. The CDR3 spells CASMALSSYNSPLHF. DNA for the CDR3: TGTGCCAGCATGGCGTTGAGCTCCTATAATTCACCCCTCCACTTT.

The chain carries TRBV25-1 and TRBJ1-6; D gene unclear. Trimming cost V 5 bases and J 7 bases, with 3 bases left between them. The germline V gene has CDR1 MGHDK and CDR2 SYGVNS. CDR3 length equals 11 residues. CDR3 sequence (DNA): TGTGCCAGCAGTCAAAATTCACCCCTCCACTTT. Protein: CASSQNSPLHF.

The CDR3 region is CASKTTTGGNYEQYF. The DNA for the CDR3 is TGTGCCAGCAAAACCACAACAGGGGGCAACTACGAGCAGTACTTC. The gene calls are TRBV6-5 and TRBJ2-7; 9 bases are shared with TRBD1. The germline V gene has CDR1 MNHEY and CDR2 SVGAGI. The CDR3 spans 15 residues. V gave up 7 bases and J gave up 3 bases; unmatched junction bases: 10.

This clonotype was counted only a few times. The J gene is TRBJ2-3, the V gene TRBV6-2 or TRBV6-3, with TRBD1 matching over 7 bases. The germline CDR1 and CDR2 sequences are MNHEY and SVGEGT. The CDR3 has 18 residues. J lost 5 bases, V lost 0 bases, and 14 bases had no gene match. The CDR3 loop is CASSYSRLEQGEIDTQYF. Written as DNA, the CDR3 is TGTGCCAGCAGTTACTCGAGGCTGGAGCAGGGGGAGATAGATACGCAGTATTTT.

The rearrangement uses TRBV5-3 and TRBJ2-3; TRBD2 matches 7 bases. TRBV5-3 is marked as an open reading frame, function uncertain. The CDR3 loop spans 15 amino acids. The J segment lost 6 bases and the V segment lost 0 bases, leaving 7 bases of the junction unmatched. The CDR3 reads CARSLGAGSEDTQYF. Here the CDR3 DNA reads TGTGCCAGAAGCTTGGGAGCGGGATCGGAGGATACGCAGTATTTT.

This clonotype is a singleton in its sample. This chain uses TRBV7-8 with TRBJ2-1; the D gene is possibly TRBD2 (6 bases). The germline gives CDR1 SGHVS, CDR2 FQNEAQ. The length of the CDR3 is 12 residues. V gave up 5 bases and J gave up 12 bases, with 14 bases separating them. As DNA, the CDR3 is TGTGCCAGCAGCCAATTCGGGCGGGGGCAGTTCTTC. Translating gives CASSQFGRGQFF.